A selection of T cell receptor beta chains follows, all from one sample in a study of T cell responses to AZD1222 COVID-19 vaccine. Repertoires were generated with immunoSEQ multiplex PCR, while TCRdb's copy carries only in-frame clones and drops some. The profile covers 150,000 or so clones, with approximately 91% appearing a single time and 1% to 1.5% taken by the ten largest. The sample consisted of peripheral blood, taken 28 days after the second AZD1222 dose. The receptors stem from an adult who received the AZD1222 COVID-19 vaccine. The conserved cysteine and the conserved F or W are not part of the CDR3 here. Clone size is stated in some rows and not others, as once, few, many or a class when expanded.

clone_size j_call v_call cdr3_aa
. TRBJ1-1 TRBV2 ASRKGTGAGVAEAF
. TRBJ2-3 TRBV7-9 ASSRQRLAGSTDTQY
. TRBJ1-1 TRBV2 ASSWEGRMNTEAF
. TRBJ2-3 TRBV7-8 ASSPGGLYTQY
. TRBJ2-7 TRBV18 ASSPRRSSYEQY
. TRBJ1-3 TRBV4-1 ASSQPTGGYSGNTIY
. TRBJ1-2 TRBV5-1 ASSLGQAIYGYT
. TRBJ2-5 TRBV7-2 ASSLDGRGTETQY
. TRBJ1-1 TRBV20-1 SDIKDTEAF
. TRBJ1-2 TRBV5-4 ASSYTSGGFDGYT
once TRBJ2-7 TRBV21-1 ASRVKGVRGTVEQY
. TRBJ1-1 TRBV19 ASSSLDTEAF
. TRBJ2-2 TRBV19 ASSATGDTGELF
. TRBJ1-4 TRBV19 ASSIGQAATNEKLF
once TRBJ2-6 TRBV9 ASSVGTRGANVLT
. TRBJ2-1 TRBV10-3 AISESLRQGNNEQF
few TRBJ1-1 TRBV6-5 ASSQRTGHTEAF
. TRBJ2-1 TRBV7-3 ASSITSESYNEQF
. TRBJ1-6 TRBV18 ASSRERTDRLGSPLH
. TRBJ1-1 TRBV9 ASSPGQGNTEAF
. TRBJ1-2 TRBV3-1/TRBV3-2 ASSQGGGYT
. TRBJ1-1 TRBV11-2 ASSPGYTEAF
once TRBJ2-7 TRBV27 ASRRSLLQNEQY
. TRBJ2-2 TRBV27 ASRKDGARDTGELF